The present T cell receptor (beta chain) was sequenced within a study of T cells in Graves' hyperthyroidism and ophthalmopathy (dated by TCRdb to the late 2010s). In terms of the full investigation: Peripheral blood samples were taken at initial diagnosis, before any treatment was given. According to the paper, TCR Vbeta CDR3 sequencing was carried out on about 140 peripheral blood samples, which came from fewer than 50 ophthalmopathy, under 85 hyperthyroidism and roughly 17 progressor patients. Thyroid tissue and blood T-cell repertoires from roughly six Graves' hyperthyroidism patients were also compared in the study. The 100 discovery patients were divided at random into training and test sets in a 7:3 ratio. Prospective prediction of ophthalmopathy was tested in an independent validation cohort of fewer than 20 hyperthyroidism patients and approximately 17 patients who later progressed to ophthalmopathy. A discovery cohort of approximately 100 patients, about 43 with Graves' ophthalmopathy and more than 55 with stable Graves' hyperthyroidism, was used to find distinguishing TCR V-J signatures. Once sampling was done, hyperthyroidism patients were given methimazole at a starting dose of 30 mg daily, whereas ophthalmopathy patients were given high-dose intravenous methylprednisolone. Here is what the overall study found, with its caveats: Most expanded thyroid clonotypes (frequency above 0.001) were also detected in blood, a finding suggesting that blood repertoires may reflect thyroid immune responses. Sample size was not statistically predetermined, and investigators were not blinded to group allocation. A model built on a 13 V-J signature distinguished ophthalmopathy from stable hyperthyroidism, reaching about 88% sensitivity and under 84% specificity in cross-validation and 80%/75% in testing. In validation, progression to ophthalmopathy was predicted by the model with nearly 71% sensitivity and 72% to 85% specificity, a median of 6.5 months before onset.

V was cut back by 6 bases and J by 6 bases, leaving a gap of 21 bases between them. The germline V gene (reference sequence) provides CDR1 DFQATT and CDR2 SNEGSKA. The CDR3 holds 15 amino acids from the cysteine to the phenylalanine. The read is trimmed to its CDR3 DNA, 45 bases read in frame from base 1. Note on this clonotype: Its antigen remains undetermined. A much larger clone lies a single base off, so this may be a read error.

TCR beta CDR3 regions were amplified from RNA transcripts. The first round of RT-PCR for the TCR CDR3 was performed with the HTBI primer set and the Qiagen OneStep RT-PCR kit. A second multiplex PCR round built the libraries, followed by size selection and purification. Sequencing of the libraries was done on an Illumina HiSeq2000 using paired-end 100 bp reads. The source study handled its data this way. SOAPnuke was used to process the raw data, with reads discarded if the reads contained adapters or uncalled bases, had a mean Phred below 15, or lacked an exact constant-primer or identifier match. COPE v1.2.5 was used to merge the high-quality paired reads, and each unique nucleotide sequence was defined as a clonotype. MiTCR v1.1 was used to align clonotypes to the IMGT TRBV, TRBD and TRBJ reference segments. The analysis included only V-J combinations with a frequency above 0.0001, which together covered 99% to 99.2% of the repertoires. The TCS score was defined as F50 (clonal expansion) divided by E x V (chaos), with BLOSUM62-based TCRdist calculated between CDR3 peptides within each V-J. Welch's t-statistics and random forest reduced some 510 V-J features to under 15, which were used in a naive Bayes classifier (R e1071). The Morisita-Horn index was used to measure how similar the thyroid and blood repertoires were. Starting from the raw public reads, TCRdb applied fastp trimming at Q25, assembled clones with MiXCR and retained in-frame beta chains. Entries are consolidated by CDR3 protein sequence, retaining the most common genes and DNA. What appears here as the V and J calls and clone size reflects TCRdb's work, not the paper's. This sample comprises about 610,000 distinct CDR3 sequences, roughly 14% of them detected only once. In total, the top ten clones hold 4% to 5.5% of the sample.

Ophthalmopathy patients had moderately to severely active disease, Clinical Activity Score of at least 3, NOSPECS grade of at least 4, and duration under 3 months. Exclusion was applied to patients with uncontrolled infections, other autoimmune diseases, pregnancy or lactation. Clinical symptoms, serum thyroxine and TRAb, thyroid ultrasound, and orbital computed tomography formed the basis for the diagnoses. PBMCs were isolated from 10 ml of fresh peripheral blood by Ficoll-Paque density gradient centrifugation. Total RNA was extracted with Trizol reagent, and quality was checked on an Agilent 2100 Bioanalyzer.

The receptor's source is a woman between 35 and 50 years old with Graves' ophthalmopathy. The chain is assembled from TRBV20-1 and TRBJ1-5; no D segment can be confidently identified. The sequenced sample was blood. This receptor carries the CDR3 CSAFSRDTRSQPQHF. The sequence in DNA is TGCAGTGCCTTTTCCCGAGACACGCGCAGTCAGCCCCAGCATTTT.